A selection of T cell receptor beta chains follows, all from one sample in a study of blood T cell repertoires in COVID-19. Sequenced by immunoSEQ multiplex PCR; TCRdb stores in-frame clones only, minus some. This table holds roughly 230,000 clones, about 79% found once. Sequences were obtained from PBMCs or T cells enriched from blood (not recorded which). All receptors derive from a woman in her sixties who had recovered from COVID-19. Each CDR3 is given with its conserved first and last residue. A D gene is named only where the DNA matches it firmly. Clone size is given for some rows only: seen once, a few or many times, or a class if the clone is expanded.

d_gene,v_gene,abundance,j_gene,CDR3nt,CDR3aa
TRBD1,TRBV25-1,.,TRBJ2-5,TGTGCCAGCAGTGAATCCGGGACAGTAGGTCAAGAGACCCAGTACTTC,CASSESGTVGQETQYF
.,TRBV11-1,.,TRBJ2-1,TGTGCCAGCAGTTTCGCAGGGGGGATTTCCTACAATGAGCAGTTCTTC,CASSFAGGISYNEQFF
.,TRBV5-1,.,TRBJ1-3,TGCGCCAGCAGTCAGGGTGGCGGAAACACCATATATTTT,CASSQGGGNTIYF
.,TRBV5-6,.,TRBJ1-5,TGTGCCAGCAGCTTATTTTCAGGGGCTCAGCCCCAGCATTTT,CASSLFSGAQPQHF
.,TRBV18,.,TRBJ2-5,TGTGCCAGCTCACCCGGACAGCAAGAGACCCAGTACTTC,CASSPGQQETQYF
.,TRBV25-1,.,TRBJ1-1,TGTGCCAGCAGTGGCTTGAGGTATGAAGCTTTCTTT,CASSGLRYEAFF
TRBD2,TRBV4-2,.,TRBJ2-7,TGTGCCAGCAGCCAAGATGGTAGCGGGACCTACGAGCAGTACTTC,CASSQDGSGTYEQYF
TRBD2,TRBV24-1,.,TRBJ2-1,TGTGCCACCAGTGAGGGCGGGAGTGGGAACAATGAGCAGTTCTTC,CATSEGGSGNNEQFF
.,TRBV29-1,.,TRBJ1-1,TGCAGCTACCAGGGGCCTATGAACACTGAAGCTTTCTTT,CSYQGPMNTEAFF
TRBD2,TRBV9,.,TRBJ2-7,TGTGCCAGCAGCGTAGGGACTAGCGGCTACGAGCAGTACTTC,CASSVGTSGYEQYF
.,TRBV5-5,.,TRBJ2-3,TGTGCCAGCAGCTTGGGGGCCAGGGTAGCAGATACGCAGTATTTT,CASSLGARVADTQYF
TRBD1,TRBV11-2,once,TRBJ1-1,TGTGCCAGCAGCTCCCGGGACAGGGGGAACACTGAAGCTTTCTTT,CASSSRDRGNTEAFF
.,TRBV6-2/TRBV6-3,.,TRBJ1-3,TGTGCCAGCAGTTACTCGAGTTGGTCGGGAGGACTCTCCTCTGGAAACACCATATATTTT,CASSYSSWSGGLSSGNTIYF
.,TRBV6-5,.,TRBJ1-4,TGTGCCAGCAGTAAGACAGGAGAAAAACTGTTTTTT,CASSKTGEKLFF
TRBD2,TRBV4-1,.,TRBJ2-1,TGCGCCAGCAGCCAAGGTCGACTAGCGGGGAATGAGCAGTTCTTC,CASSQGRLAGNEQFF
.,TRBV14,.,TRBJ1-5,TGTGCCAGCAGCCAATCGGGAGATCAGCCCCAGCATTTT,CASSQSGDQPQHF
.,TRBV5-1,.,TRBJ1-1,TGCGCCAGCAGCTTGGCCAGGGCGGCCCGAAGGGAAGCTTTCTTT,CASSLARAARREAFF
TRBD2,TRBV12-3/TRBV12-4,.,TRBJ2-7,TGTGCCAGCAGTTTCGGGGGGGAGCAGTACTTC,CASSFGGEQYF
TRBD1,TRBV18,.,TRBJ2-7,TGTGCCAGCTCTGCCGGGACAGGGCGCTACGAGCAGTACTTC,CASSAGTGRYEQYF
.,TRBV4-1,.,TRBJ1-2,TGCGCCAGCAGCCTTTCTCAAGGACTCACAAGGGATGGCTACACCTTC,CASSLSQGLTRDGYTF
.,TRBV13,.,TRBJ1-1,TGTGCCAGCGGTTACGGGAACACTGAAGCTTTCTTT,CASGYGNTEAFF
.,TRBV19,.,TRBJ2-2,TGTGCCAGTAGTATTGGTAGAAACACCGGGGAGCTGTTTTTT,CASSIGRNTGELFF
.,TRBV7-9,.,TRBJ1-3,TGTGCCAGCAGCTTAGGGGCAGGGATAAACACCATATATTTT,CASSLGAGINTIYF
.,TRBV15,.,TRBJ2-7,TGTGCCACCAGCAGAGATTTGACCAGACAATACGAGCAGTACTTC,CATSRDLTRQYEQYF
.,TRBV7-9,.,TRBJ1-6,TGTGCCAGCAGCTCCCGGGGGAGGGAGGGTTCACCCCTCCACTTT,CASSSRGREGSPLHF
.,TRBV18,.,TRBJ2-6,TGTGCCAGCTCTCAGGGGTATTCTGGGGCCAACGTCCTGACTTTC,CASSQGYSGANVLTF
.,TRBV6-2/TRBV6-3,few,TRBJ1-1,TGTGCCAGCAGTCCCCTCCGCAGGGCTGGGGAAGCTTTCTTT,CASSPLRRAGEAFF
TRBD1,TRBV7-2,.,TRBJ2-7,TGTGCCAGCAGCTATCATATCCGGGACAGGGGGGACGAGCAGTACTTC,CASSYHIRDRGDEQYF
.,TRBV9,.,TRBJ2-7,TGTGCCAGCAGCGTAGGAGGCAGGGGAGGGTCCTACGAGCAGTACTTC,CASSVGGRGGSYEQYF
.,TRBV6-1,.,TRBJ1-6,TGTGCCAGCAGTGAGGAGTATAATTCACCCCTCCACTTT,CASSEEYNSPLHF
.,TRBV29-1,.,TRBJ2-7,TGCAGCGTTGGTAGCCAGGGGGGCTCCTACGAGCAGTACTTC,CSVGSQGGSYEQYF
.,TRBV4-1,.,TRBJ1-2,TGCGCCAGCAGCCAACCCGGACAGAATTTCTATGGCTACACCTTC,CASSQPGQNFYGYTF
TRBD2,TRBV7-2,.,TRBJ2-1,TGTGCCAGCAGCTTAGTTGGACTAGCGGGGGTTTACAATGAGCAGTTCTTC,CASSLVGLAGVYNEQFF
.,TRBV11-2,few,TRBJ2-1,TGTGCCAGCAGCTTACCGCGGGTAGCCAATGAGCAGTTCTTC,CASSLPRVANEQFF
.,TRBV2,.,TRBJ2-1,TGTGCCAGCAGTGGCCCAGTCTCCTACAATGAGCAGTTCTTC,CASSGPVSYNEQFF
TRBD1,TRBV10-3,.,TRBJ1-6,TGTGCCATCAGTGCTACGGGACAGGCCCCCGATAATTCACCCCTCCACTTT,CAISATGQAPDNSPLHF
.,TRBV7-2,.,TRBJ1-6,TGTGCCAGCAGGGCAGTGTCCTATAATTCACCCCTCCACTTT,CASRAVSYNSPLHF
TRBD1,TRBV15,.,TRBJ2-5,TGTGCCACCAGCAGGGACAGGGGACCTCAAGAGACCCAGTACTTC,CATSRDRGPQETQYF
TRBD1,TRBV7-9,.,TRBJ1-1,TGTGCCAGCAGCTATCCGGACAGGGGCACTGAAGCTTTCTTT,CASSYPDRGTEAFF
.,TRBV3-1/TRBV3-2,.,TRBJ1-2,TGTGCCAGCAGCCAAGCGTCAGGTGGCTACACCTTC,CASSQASGGYTF
.,TRBV10-2,.,TRBJ1-1,TGCGCCAGCCTAGGCAGAGATTTGAACACTGAAGCTTTCTTT,CASLGRDLNTEAFF
.,TRBV19,.,TRBJ1-6,TGTGCCAGTAGTCCTTCCCTTGGCCCCGAATCACCCCTCCACTTT,CASSPSLGPESPLHF
TRBD1,TRBV5-1,.,TRBJ1-2,TGCGCCAGCAGCCCTGGACAGGGAGGAGGCTACACCTTC,CASSPGQGGGYTF
.,TRBV18,.,TRBJ1-4,TGTGCCAGCTCTCGGACAAGTCGGGTGGGCCAGTCGGATGAAAAACTGTTTTTT,CASSRTSRVGQSDEKLFF
.,TRBV19,.,TRBJ1-5,TGTGCCAGTAGTCCAACGACAGGAACTTATCAGCCCCAGCATTTT,CASSPTTGTYQPQHF
.,TRBV29-1,.,TRBJ1-2,TGCAGCGTTGGACAGACTAACTATGGCTACACCTTC,CSVGQTNYGYTF
TRBD1,TRBV25-1,few,TRBJ1-2,TGTGCCAGCAGTGAAAGGACAGGGAAGGAGGCTAACTATGGCTACACCTTC,CASSERTGKEANYGYTF
.,TRBV6-5,.,TRBJ1-1,TGTGCCAGCAGGCCAGGACACTCTGAAGCTTTCTTT,CASRPGHSEAFF
TRBD1,TRBV14,.,TRBJ2-7,TGTGCCAGCAGCCCTCGACAGGGATTCTCCTACGAGCAGTACTTC,CASSPRQGFSYEQYF
.,TRBV10-3,.,TRBJ1-5,TGTGCCATCAGTGACGGCAGGGCATATCAGCCCCAGCATTTT,CAISDGRAYQPQHF